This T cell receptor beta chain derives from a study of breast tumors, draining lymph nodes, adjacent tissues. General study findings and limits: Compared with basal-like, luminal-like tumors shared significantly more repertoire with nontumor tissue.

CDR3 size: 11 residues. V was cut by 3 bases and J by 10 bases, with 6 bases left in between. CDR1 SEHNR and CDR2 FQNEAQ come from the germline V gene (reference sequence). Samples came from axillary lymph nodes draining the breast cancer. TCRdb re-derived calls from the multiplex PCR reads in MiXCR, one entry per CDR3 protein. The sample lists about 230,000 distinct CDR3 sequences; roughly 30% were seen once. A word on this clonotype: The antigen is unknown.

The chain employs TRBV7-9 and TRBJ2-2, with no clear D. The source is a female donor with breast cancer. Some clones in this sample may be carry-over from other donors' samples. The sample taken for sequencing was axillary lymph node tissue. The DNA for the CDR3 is TGTGCCAGCAGCTTTGGCGTGGAGCTGTTTTTT. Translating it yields CASSFGVELFF.